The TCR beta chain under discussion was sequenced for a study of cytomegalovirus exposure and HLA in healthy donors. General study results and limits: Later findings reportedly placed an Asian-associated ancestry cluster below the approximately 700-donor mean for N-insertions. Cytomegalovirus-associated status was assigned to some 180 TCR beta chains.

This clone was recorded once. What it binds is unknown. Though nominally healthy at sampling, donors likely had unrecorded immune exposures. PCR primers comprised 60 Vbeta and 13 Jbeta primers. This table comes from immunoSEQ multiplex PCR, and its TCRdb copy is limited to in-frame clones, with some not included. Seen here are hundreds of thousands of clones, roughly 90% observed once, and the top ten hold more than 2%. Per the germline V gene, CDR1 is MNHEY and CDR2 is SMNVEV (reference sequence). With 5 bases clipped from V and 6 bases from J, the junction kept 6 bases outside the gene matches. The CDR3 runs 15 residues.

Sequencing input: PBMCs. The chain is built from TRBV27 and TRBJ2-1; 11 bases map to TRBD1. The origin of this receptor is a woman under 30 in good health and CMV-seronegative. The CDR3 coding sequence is TGTGCCAGCAGTCCCGGACAGGGGGCATCCAATGAGCAGTTCTTC. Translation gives CASSPGQGASNEQFF.